The clone carrying this T cell receptor beta chain showed up just once. This sample stems from a study of control samples from healthy donors and cancer patients. Trimming took off 10 bases at V and 5 bases at J, with 16 bases between the two ends. CDR3 length: 13 amino acids. CDR1 and CDR2 from the germline V gene are LNHDA and SQIVND (reference sequence). Clones were sequenced by immunoSEQ multiplex PCR, and TCRdb holds only the in-frame ones, with some missing. The sample lists 120,000 or so clones, almost 95% occurring once. The sequenced sample was PBMCs. The chain couples TRBV19 to TRBJ2-3; TRBD1 might be the D (5 bases). The sequence was obtained from a man older than 75 with head and neck cancer. In DNA, the CDR3 is TGTGCCACCCGGCGACAGCGCGGAGATACGCAGTATTTT. It yields the protein CATRRQRGDTQYF.